This T cell receptor (beta chain) stems from a study of cytomegalovirus exposure and HLA in healthy donors. About the study: HLA-typed donors contributed 65 million to 95 million unique TCRs, which were held in an early data release. Notes on the study in general: TCR beta V- and J-gene trimming was later associated with a missense DCLRE1C variant. In a later analysis, most CMV-associated TCR beta chains appeared HLA-restricted. What TCR beta sequences reportedly achieved was accurate prediction of HLA-A and HLA-B alleles in most subjects.

The PCR used 60 Vbeta and 13 Jbeta primers. Measured with immunoSEQ multiplex PCR; TCRdb has only the in-frame clones, and not every one. This table holds 93,000 or so clones, approximately 73% found once. On this clone itself: Its matching antigen is unknown.

Germline CDR1 is SNHLY and CDR2 is FYNNEI. The CDR3 covers 14 residues. V was clipped by 6 bases and J by 9 bases; unmatched bases: 9. Material for sequencing was PBMCs. This sequence joins TRBV2 and TRBJ2-7; 12 nucleotides align to TRBD2. This TCR was recovered from a woman aged 18-35 years in good health and CMV-seropositive. This CDR3 is CASRPTSGGHAQYF. The CDR3 coding sequence is TGTGCCAGCAGACCGACTAGCGGGGGCCACGCGCAGTACTTC. The entire variable domain, with the rest obtained from reference TRBV2 and TRBJ2-7, is as follows: EPEVTQTPSHQVTQMGQEVILRCVPISNHLYFYWYRQILGQKVEFLVSFYNNEISEKSEIFDDQFSVERPDGSNFTLKIRSTKLEDSAMYFCASRPTSGGHAQYFGPGTRLTVT.